A single sample is the source of the 10 T cell receptor beta chains below, sequenced in a study of shared clonotypes between healthy human individuals. TCRdb's table, derived via immunoSEQ multiplex PCR, lists solely in-frame clones and lacks some. The data show around 2.3 million clones, approximately 96% seen once. The sequencing sample was made of naive CD4+ T cells sorted from blood. As to subset: CD45RA+ positively selected. The receptor source for this set is a man aged 18 to 29 in good health.

The chain carries TRBV13 and TRBJ2-3, with 8 bases identical to TRBD2. Germline-derived CDR1 and CDR2 are PRHDT and FYEKMQ (reference sequence). Unmatched junction bases numbered 2, after V lost 3 bases and J lost 0 bases. The CDR3 length is 15 residues. As DNA, the CDR3 is TGTGCCAGCAGCTTTAGCGGGACCAGCACAGATACGCAGTATTTT. Translating it yields CASSFSGTSTDTQYF.

The CDR3 region has the DNA TGTGCCAGCAGCTTAGCCGGGGCCTATAGCAATCAGCCCCAGCATTTT. Its translation is CASSLAGAYSNQPQHF. The chain couples TRBV7-2 to TRBJ1-5; D may be TRBD1 (5 bases). The V end lost 0 bases, the J end lost 0 bases, and 9 bases lay between the germline ends. CDR1 and CDR2 (germline): SGHTA, FQGNSA. The CDR3 has 16 amino acids.

V usage is TRBV7-2 and J usage is TRBJ1-2, with D possibly being TRBD1 (5 bases). Germline CDR1 is SGHTA and CDR2 is FQGNSA. The CDR3 spans 14 residues. The V and J ends lost 5 bases and 8 bases respectively, with 18 bases between them. The CDR3 reads CASSPSWGERGYTF. The CDR3 DNA reads as TGTGCCAGCAGCCCCAGTTGGGGGGAGAGGGGCTACACCTTC.

As regards this clone: The sample carries other DNA sequences with the same CDR3. The CDR3 bases are TGTGCCAGCAGCTTAGTCGGCAGTTCGTACGAGCAGTACTTC. It is translated as CASSLVGSSYEQYF. The chain has TRBV7-2 and TRBJ2-7, with D uncertain. The ends were cut back, 1 base at V and 4 bases at J, with 11 bases in the middle. The CDR3 runs to 14 residues. Germline loops: CDR1 SGHTA, CDR2 FQGNSA.

The chain combines TRBV10-3 with TRBJ2-3; tentatively, D is TRBD1 (5 bases). With 7 bases removed from V and 2 bases from J, the gap between germline ends came to 10 bases. CDR1 ENHRY and CDR2 SYGVKD come from the germline V gene. The CDR3 runs to 13 residues. CDR3 in DNA: TGTGCCATCAATCGACAGTCCACAGATACGCAGTATTTT. Residues: CAINRQSTDTQYF.

The V call is TRBV6-1, the J call TRBJ2-7; D uncertain. Trimming pared 4 bases from V and 0 bases from J, leaving 7 bases between. CDR3 size: 13 residues. Germline V gene lookup returns CDR1 MNHNS and CDR2 SASEGT. CDR3 residues: CASSASPSYEQYF. The CDR3 DNA reads TGTGCCAGCAGTGCCAGTCCCTCCTACGAGCAGTACTTC.

In the case of this clone: Different DNA sequences within this sample yield the same CDR3. The chain employs TRBV6-5 and TRBJ2-7; 7 nucleotides match TRBD1. Germline assignment: CDR1 MNHEY and CDR2 SVGAGI. The CDR3 sequence is 13 residues long. V shed 6 bases, J shed 1 base, and the junction held 3 bases outside the gene matches. The CDR3 DNA is TGTGCCAGCAGCCAGGGACAGTCCTACGAGCAGTACTTC. Its protein is CASSQGQSYEQYF.

The chain combines TRBV15 with TRBJ1-2, with 9 positions matching TRBD1. The V and J ends lost 3 bases and 7 bases, in that order; junction bases with no gene match: 3. Looked up from germline, CDR1 is LNHNV and CDR2 is YYDKDF (reference sequence). The CDR3 contains 13 residues. This chain's CDR3 is CATSREDRGGYTF. The CDR3 nucleotides are TGTGCCACCAGCAGGGAGGACAGGGGTGGCTACACCTTC.

This chain uses TRBV5-1 with TRBJ2-3; 12 bases match TRBD2. The J segment lost 0 bases and the V segment lost 1 base, leaving 6 bases of the junction unmatched. Germline CDR1 reads SGHRS; CDR2 reads YFSETQ. The CDR3 consists of 18 residues. The CDR3 is CASSLRLAGGTSTDTQYF. The CDR3 coding sequence is TGCGCCAGCAGCTTGAGGCTAGCGGGAGGGACTAGCACAGATACGCAGTATTTT.

CDR3 protein: CASSIWRPGQFYGYTF. The CDR3, as DNA: TGTGCCAGTAGTATATGGCGCCCTGGACAGTTCTATGGCTACACCTTC. V usage is TRBV19 and J usage is TRBJ1-2, with D possibly TRBD1 on 6 matching bases. The germline CDR1 and CDR2 sequences are LNHDA and SQIVND (reference sequence). This CDR3 spans 16 amino acids. The V gene lost 2 bases and the J gene lost 4 bases, with 17 bases spanning the gap.